This T cell receptor beta chain was identified in a study of cytomegalovirus exposure and HLA in healthy donors. CDR3 size: 12 residues. Trimming took 3 bases from V and 5 from J, leaving 5 bases between them. Germline V gene data show CDR1 as ENHRY and CDR2 as SYGVKD. PCR was performed using 60 Vbeta and 13 Jbeta primers. Profiled with immunoSEQ multiplex PCR; TCRdb holds only in-frame clones, not every one. Of roughly 180,000 clones listed, 80% to 90% are singletons. The chain links TRBV10-3 to TRBJ1-3; D is unresolved. The sample taken for sequencing was PBMCs. This receptor was taken from a girl aged 2 to 9 in good health and CMV-seropositive. CDR3 protein: CAISEQRNTIYF. CDR3 in DNA: TGTGCCATCAGTGAACAAAGAAACACCATATATTTT.